The present T cell receptor beta chain was sequenced within a study of blood T cell repertoires in COVID-19. Study in general: COVID-19 samples, acute and convalescent, were from the United States, Italy and Spain.

This CDR3 is built from 15 residues. Germline V CDR1 and CDR2: KGHDR, SFDVKD. Trimming removed 0 bases from V and 2 bases from J, with 10 bases in between. Per the authors' pipeline: Amplification with reference gene primers provided the estimates of nucleated cell counts. Measured with immunoSEQ multiplex PCR; TCRdb has only the in-frame clones, and not every one. V and J calls and clone size come straight from that table; D and trimming were deduced from the DNA. Of over 300,000 clones listed, 90% are singletons. The clonotype comes from a man aged 18 to 35 with active or convalescent COVID-19. The rearrangement uses TRBV24-1 and TRBJ2-7; D is ambiguous. Sequences were obtained from peripheral blood. The CDR3 DNA reads TGTGCCACCAGTGATTTGACGGTTATTCCCTACGAGCAGTACTTC. Translating gives CATSDLTVIPYEQYF.